The entry that follows covers one TCR beta chain sequence. The antigen is undetermined. This specimen belongs to a study of human T cells and chemical hapten exposure. Study-level background: Small pooled library volume differences chiefly drove per-sample TCR yield variation.

Study-level results: TCRs whose frequency exceeded 1 in 1000 remained the same following DPC sensitization.

The CDR3 is 14 residues long. Germline loops: CDR1 SGHVS, CDR2 FQNEAQ. Trimming stripped 1 base from V and 6 bases from J, with 13 bases between. Total RNA came from unfractionated whole blood. Individual cDNA molecules had unique molecular identifiers attached to them by the library. Authors' processing steps: Individual samples carried between about 23,224 and 690,600 TCRs, with 95,638 as the median. Using its own MiXCR run on the reads, TCRdb lists one record per CDR3 protein. For this entry, the V and J calls and clone size follow TCRdb and not the study's own pipeline. Of about 120,000 distinct CDR3 sequences listed, over 7% are singletons.

This receptor was obtained from a human donor in good health. Some clones in this sample may be carry-over from other donors' samples. The sample taken for sequencing was whole blood. This chain links TRBV7-8 with TRBJ2-7; D gene ambiguous. This CDR3 is CASSLERATGEQYF. CDR3 nucleotide sequence: TGTGCCAGCAGCTTAGAAAGGGCGACGGGCGAGCAGTACTTC.